This TCR beta chain originates from a study of human T cells and chemical hapten exposure. Time point described: patch test 1, 2 weeks after DPC sensitization. Treatment here: therapeutic diphenylcyclopropenone sensitization with weekly scalp DPC. Germline V gene data show CDR1 as SGHRS and CDR2 as YFSETQ. V lost 4 bases and J lost 5; bases outside the gene matches: 9. The length of the CDR3 is 15 residues. Library construction involved attaching unique molecular identifiers to individual cDNA molecules, which allowed quantitative, reproducible TCR counting. In TCRdb, the RACE reads were re-called with MiXCR into one record per CDR3 protein. The data show 300,000 to 450,000 distinct CDR3 sequences, roughly 5% seen once. This clonotype was picked up many times.

The sequencing used whole blood, collected in connection with sensitization to the hapten diphenylcyclopropenone (DPC). This receptor was identified in a woman between 45 and 60 years old with alopecia areata. Some clones in this sample may be carry-over from other donors' samples. The chain combines TRBV5-1 with TRBJ1-2; 9 nucleotides align to TRBD1. This CDR3 is CASSKGQGMMYGYTF. In nucleotides, the CDR3 is TGCGCCAGCAGCAAGGGACAGGGAATGATGTATGGCTACACCTTC.